This T cell receptor (beta chain) derives from a study of control samples from healthy donors and cancer patients. The method was immunoSEQ multiplex PCR; TCRdb's version includes in-frame clones alone and lacks a portion of them. The table shows 50,000 or so clones, with roughly 80% occurring only once. This clone was observed once. The CDR3 runs 18 residues. The J segment lost 4 bases and the V segment lost 1 base, leaving 15 bases of the junction unmatched. Germline loops: CDR1 MNHNS, CDR2 SASEGT. Sequencing used blood. This chain joins TRBV6-1 and TRBJ1-2; the match to TRBD1 covers 7 bases. The sequence derives from a man in his sixties or seventies in good health. CDR3 in amino acids: CASSEGQGGFLRAYGYTF. In DNA form, the CDR3 reads TGTGCCAGCAGTGAAGGACAGGGCGGTTTTCTGAGGGCCTATGGCTACACCTTC.